This T cell receptor beta chain was identified in a study of regulatory T cells in long-lasting Graves disease. Study-wide context: For under 3 months, newly diagnosed Graves' patients had been taking antithyroid drugs.

Specified time point: newly diagnosed GD, antithyroid drugs for less than 3 months. Isolated PBMC RNA provided the starting material for the TCR library. Peripheral blood, Nine milliliters per patient, was collected in EDTA tubes. Germline CDR1 is DFQATT and CDR2 is SNEGSKA (reference sequence). CDR3 length equals 14 residues. Trimming cost V 6 bases and J 5 bases; bases outside gene matches: 8. Comment on this clonotype: The antigen is undetermined.

Broader study findings: The persistent group shared around 2,600 public clonotypes, more than the 966 shared by new patients. Newly diagnosed Graves' patients exceeded persistent ones in TCR diversity.

CDR3-region Arm-PCR and iRepertoire HTBI primers produced the TCR beta libraries. TCRdb passed the multiplex PCR reads through MiXCR, listing each CDR3 protein once. The repertoire consists of about 540,000 distinct CDR3 sequences, with roughly 13% occurring once and the leading ten covering roughly 9.7%. These same records also appear under a second study, on T cells in Graves' hyperthyroidism and ophthalmopathy.

The sample consisted of peripheral blood mononuclear cells (PBMCs), taken at new diagnosis, from a patient treated with antithyroid drugs. The TCR originated in a man in his thirties or forties with Graves disease. This rearrangement joins TRBV20-1 to TRBJ2-7, with 12 bases aligning to TRBD1. As DNA, the CDR3 is TGCAGTGCCAACCCCGGGACAGGGGGCGACGAGCAGTACTTC. It is translated as CSANPGTGGDEQYF.